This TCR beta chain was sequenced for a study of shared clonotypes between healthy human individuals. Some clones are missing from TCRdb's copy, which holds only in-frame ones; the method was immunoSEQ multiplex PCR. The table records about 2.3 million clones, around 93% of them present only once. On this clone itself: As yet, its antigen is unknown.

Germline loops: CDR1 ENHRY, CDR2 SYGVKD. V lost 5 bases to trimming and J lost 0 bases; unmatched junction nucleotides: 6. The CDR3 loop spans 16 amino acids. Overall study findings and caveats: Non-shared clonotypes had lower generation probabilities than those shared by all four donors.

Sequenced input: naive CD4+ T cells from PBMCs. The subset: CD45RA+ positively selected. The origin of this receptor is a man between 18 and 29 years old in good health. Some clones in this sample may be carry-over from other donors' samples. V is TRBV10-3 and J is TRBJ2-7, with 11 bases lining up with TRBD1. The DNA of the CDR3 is TGTGCCATCAGTCAGGGACAGGGGGTATCCTCCTACGAGCAGTACTTC. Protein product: CAISQGQGVSSYEQYF.